This T cell receptor (beta chain) originates from a study of shared T cell receptors in the human thymus. Germline-derived CDR1 and CDR2 are MGHDK and SYGVNS. There are 14 residues in the CDR3. V lost 8 bases, J lost 5 bases, and 7 bases stayed unmatched. This table comes from immunoSEQ multiplex PCR, and its TCRdb copy is limited to in-frame clones, with some not included. The data show 500,000 to 750,000 clones, roughly 90% seen once. This clone was seen more than once but under ten times. This same sample was also taken into another study, of human thymus T cells. From that second work: Corrective heart surgery yielded the resections from which the thymus tissue came. What appeared biased in thymic and blood repertoires was the usage of V and J genes.

Sequenced: thymocytes. The V and J genes are TRBV25-1 and TRBJ2-5; the match to TRBD1 covers 11 bases. This sequence originates from a boy younger than two with a congenital heart defect. CDR3 protein: CASGPGQGGETQYF. The CDR3 bases are TGTGCCAGCGGTCCGGGACAGGGGGGGGAGACCCAGTACTTC.